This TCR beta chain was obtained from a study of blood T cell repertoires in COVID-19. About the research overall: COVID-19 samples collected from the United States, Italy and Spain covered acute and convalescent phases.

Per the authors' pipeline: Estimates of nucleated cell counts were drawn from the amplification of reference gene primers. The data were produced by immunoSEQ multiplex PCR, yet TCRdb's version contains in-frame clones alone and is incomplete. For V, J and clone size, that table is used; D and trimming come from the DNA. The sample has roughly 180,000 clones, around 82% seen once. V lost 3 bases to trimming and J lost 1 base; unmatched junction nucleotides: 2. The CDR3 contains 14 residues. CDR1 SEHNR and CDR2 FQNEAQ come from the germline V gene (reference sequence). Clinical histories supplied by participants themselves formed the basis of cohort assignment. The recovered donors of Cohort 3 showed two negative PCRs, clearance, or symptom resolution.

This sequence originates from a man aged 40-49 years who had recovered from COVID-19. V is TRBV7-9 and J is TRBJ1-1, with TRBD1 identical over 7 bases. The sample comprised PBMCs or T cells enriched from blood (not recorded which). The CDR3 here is CASSFRGTNTEAFF. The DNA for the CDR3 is TGTGCCAGCAGCTTCAGGGGGACGAACACTGAAGCTTTCTTT.